These 18 T cell receptor beta chains were all obtained from the same sample, sequenced in a study of Ad26.COV2.S vaccination and SARS-CoV-2 variants. As to treatment: over 15 received Ad26.COV2.S at low or high dose, single or two shots; roughly 5 received placebo; per-sample allocation not given. Collection of the samples took place on day 63 after the first injection of vaccine or placebo. Profiled with immunoSEQ multiplex PCR; TCRdb holds only in-frame clones, not every one. This sample has 410,000 or so clones, with about 90% found just once. This material consisted of peripheral blood, taken in a trial of Ad26.COV2.S vaccine versus placebo. The origin of the receptors is a person aged 18-65 years who received the Ad26.COV2.S COVID-19 vaccine or a placebo.

The chain employs TRBV7-9 and TRBJ2-2, with 7 positions matching TRBD2. Losses at the gene ends were 5 bases for V and 5 bases for J; bases not matched to a gene: 5. CDR3 length equals 14 residues. Germline V lookup: CDR1 SEHNR, CDR2 FQNEAQ (reference sequence). CDR3 DNA: TGTGCCAGCAGCGCATCGGGGGGAACCGGGGAGCTGTTTTTT. Translating gives CASSASGGTGELFF.

J is TRBJ1-1 and V is TRBV30; tentative D call: TRBD1 (6 bases). The CDR3 spans 11 residues. Germline V gene lookup returns CDR1 GTSNPN and CDR2 SVGIG (reference sequence). Here the CDR3 DNA reads TGTGTTACCAGGGGATATGTAAGAGCTTTCTTT. Encoded protein: CVTRGYVRAFF.

The genes are TRBV6-5 and TRBJ1-6; 7 positions agree with TRBD1. V gave up 4 bases and J gave up 4 bases; unmatched junction bases: 4. Germline CDR1 reads MNHEY; CDR2 reads SVGAGI. The CDR3 is 15 amino acids. CDR3 protein: CASSSRDRYNSPLHF. The CDR3 DNA follows: TGTGCCAGCAGTTCTCGGGACAGATATAATTCACCCCTCCACTTT.

The rearrangement uses TRBV9 and TRBJ2-3; 8 nucleotides match TRBD2. The germline V gene encodes CDR1 SGDLS and CDR2 YYNGEE. V shed 0 bases and J 2 bases; nucleotides not matched to a gene: 5. CDR3 size: 16 residues. The CDR3 nucleotides are TGTGCCAGCAGCGTAGGAGCGGGGGAGTACACAGATACGCAGTATTTT. Amino acids: CASSVGAGEYTDTQYF.

The CDR3 sequence: CASSPLLGGQTYEQYF. The CDR3 DNA sequence: TGCGCCAGCAGCCCCCTTTTGGGGGGACAGACCTACGAGCAGTACTTC. The gene calls are TRBV4-1 and TRBJ2-7, with D possibly TRBD1 on 7 matching bases. This CDR3 region has 16 residues. The germline CDR1 and CDR2 sequences are MGHRA and YSYEKL. V was clipped by 4 bases and J by 2 bases, with 18 bases between them.

The CDR3 region is CASSIKAGAGTASYEQYF. CDR3 DNA sequence: TGTGCCAGCAGCATTAAAGCCGGGGCGGGGACAGCAAGCTACGAGCAGTACTTC. This sequence joins TRBV7-8 and TRBJ2-7, with a possible D match to TRBD1 (7 bases). Trimming cost V 5 bases and J 3 bases, with 26 bases left between them. The CDR3 is 18 residues long. Germline V CDR1 and CDR2: SGHVS, FQNEAQ.

The rearrangement uses TRBV5-1 and TRBJ2-7; 9 nucleotides align to TRBD1. The CDR3 runs to 17 residues. Unmatched junction bases numbered 13, after V lost 3 bases and J lost 3 bases. Germline CDR1 SGHRS, CDR2 YFSETQ. The CDR3 is CASSSKTGTGYFYEQYF. In DNA form, the CDR3 reads TGCGCCAGCAGCTCAAAGACCGGGACAGGGTATTTCTACGAGCAGTACTTC. The entire variable domain, with the rest obtained from reference TRBV5-1 and TRBJ2-7, is as follows: KAGVTQTPRYLIKTRGQQVTLSCSPISGHRSVSWYQQTPGQGLQFLFEYFSETQRNKGNFPGRFSGRQFSNSRSEMNVSTLELGDSALYLCASSSKTGTGYFYEQYFGPGTRLTVT.

The chain is built from TRBV25-1 and TRBJ1-1; possibly TRBD1 for D (6 bases). The germline V gene has CDR1 MGHDK and CDR2 SYGVNS. The CDR3 is 15 amino acids. Trimming took off 3 bases at V and 7 bases at J, with 18 bases between the two ends. The CDR3 spells CASSETNRGDREAFF. CDR3 nucleotide sequence: TGTGCCAGCAGTGAGACGAATAGGGGGGACCGTGAAGCTTTCTTT. The variable domain in full, completed from reference TRBV25-1 and TRBJ1-1, reads EADIYQTPRYLVIGTGKKITLECSQTMGHDKMYWYQQDPGMELHLIHYSYGVNSTEKGDLSSESTVSRIRTEHFPLTLESARPSHTSQYLCASSETNRGDREAFFGQGTRLTVV.

The rearrangement joins TRBV3-1 (or the pseudogene TRBV3-2) to TRBJ2-3; TRBD2 matches 12 bases. The CDR3 spans 17 residues. From germline, CDR1 is LGHDT and CDR2 YNNKEL (reference sequence). J lost 7 bases, V lost 0 bases, and 8 bases had no gene match. The CDR3, as DNA: TGTGCCAGCAGCCAAGATGAGCTAGCGGGGGGGCGAAATACGCAGTATTTT. Amino acid sequence: CASSQDELAGGRNTQYF.

This chain links TRBV7-9 with TRBJ1-1; a possible D gene is TRBD1 (6 bases). The CDR3 extends over 15 amino acids. Trimming took off 5 bases at V and 0 bases at J, with 13 bases between the two ends. The germline CDR1 and CDR2 sequences are SEHNR and FQNEAQ (reference sequence). The CDR3 DNA is TGTGCCAGCAGCGCCAAGGGACACCTGAACACTGAAGCTTTCTTT. Encoded protein: CASSAKGHLNTEAFF.

This chain links TRBV2 with TRBJ1-4; possibly TRBD1 for D (6 bases). The ends were cut back, 3 bases at V and 5 bases at J, with 10 bases in the middle. The CDR3 contains 14 residues. The germline V gene encodes CDR1 SNHLY and CDR2 FYNNEI. CDR3 loop: CASSDHRVNEKLFF. CDR3 in DNA: TGTGCCAGCAGTGACCACAGGGTAAATGAAAAACTGTTTTTT. The complete variable domain, with remaining parts taken from reference TRBV2 and TRBJ1-4, reads EPEVTQTPSHQVTQMGQEVILRCVPISNHLYFYWYRQILGQKVEFLVSFYNNEISEKSEIFDDQFSVERPDGSNFTLKIRSTKLEDSAMYFCASSDHRVNEKLFFGSGTQLSVL.

The rearrangement uses TRBV2 and TRBJ1-5, with TRBD1 identical over 9 bases. J gave up 3 bases and V 4 bases, and 4 bases lay outside the gene matches. The germline CDR1 and CDR2 sequences are SNHLY and FYNNEI. The CDR3 runs 15 residues. The CDR3 nucleotides are TGTGCCAGCAGTGGGACAGGGGTCTACAATCAGCCCCAGCATTTT. Its translation: CASSGTGVYNQPQHF.

The chain employs TRBV6-5 and TRBJ2-5; weak D call: TRBD1 (6 bases). Germline loops: CDR1 MNHEY, CDR2 SVGAGI. This CDR3 has 15 residues. The germline V and J ends were trimmed by 4 bases and 2 bases, with 14 bases remaining between them. Here the CDR3 DNA reads TGTGCCAGCAGTTCAGGGTCAGGGGATCAAGAGACCCAGTACTTC. Protein product: CASSSGSGDQETQYF.

This clone was recorded once. The chain couples TRBV19 to TRBJ1-2; no firm D call. V was shortened by 7 bases and J by 2 bases, with 8 bases between the two germline ends. CDR3 size: 12 residues. Germline V gives CDR1 LNHDA, CDR2 SQIVND (reference sequence). The DNA for the CDR3 is TGTGCCAGTAATGGTGGGAACTATGGCTACACCTTC. It codes for CASNGGNYGYTF.

V usage is TRBV19 and J usage is TRBJ2-7; a possible D gene is TRBD1 (6 bases). CDR3 size: 16 residues. V shed 4 bases and J shed 0 bases, with 16 bases lying between them. Germline lookup yields CDR1 LNHDA and CDR2 SQIVND (reference sequence). CDR3 DNA: TGTGCCAGTAGTACGATTACAGGGCCCCTCTCCTACGAGCAGTACTTC. Translation gives CASSTITGPLSYEQYF.

The chain links TRBV6-2 or TRBV6-3 to TRBJ1-2, with 7 bases that match TRBD1. The V gene end was trimmed by 2 bases and the J gene end by 8 bases; junction bases not matched to a gene: 20. Germline CDR1 reads MNHEY; CDR2 reads SVGEGT. This CDR3 has 18 residues. The CDR3 loop is CASSYPPGQPSFSRGYTF. For the CDR3, the DNA is TGTGCCAGCAGTTACCCACCGGGACAGCCCTCATTCTCTCGGGGCTACACCTTC.

This sequence joins TRBV12-3 or TRBV12-4 and TRBJ2-1; D call uncertain. The CDR3 spans 13 residues. V gave up 8 bases and J gave up 1 base, with 9 bases separating them. The CDR3 spells CASAAQSYNEQFF. CDR3 coding DNA: TGTGCCAGCGCCGCGCAGTCCTACAATGAGCAGTTCTTC.

This chain joins TRBV19 and TRBJ1-3; 10 bases agree with TRBD1. Trimming took 1 base from V and 4 from J; bases not matched to a gene: 7. The germline CDR1 and CDR2 sequences are LNHDA and SQIVND (reference sequence). CDR3 length: 17 amino acids. The CDR3 loop reads CASSIVPTGGDGNTIYF. The CDR3 bases are TGTGCCAGTAGTATAGTCCCGACAGGGGGCGACGGAAACACCATATATTTT.